Below, 15 T cell receptor beta chains from the same sample are listed, as sequenced in a study of Ad26.COV2.S vaccination and SARS-CoV-2 variants. Treatment of the sample: 15 to 20 received Ad26.COV2.S at low or high dose, single or two shots; roughly five received placebo; per-sample allocation not given. Repertoires come from day 63 after the first vaccine or placebo injection. The method was immunoSEQ multiplex PCR; TCRdb's version includes in-frame clones alone and lacks a portion of them. The table includes hundreds of thousands of clones, over 75% detected once. The sequences come from peripheral blood, collected in a trial of Ad26.COV2.S vaccine versus placebo. These receptors all come from a person between 18 and 65 years old who received the Ad26.COV2.S COVID-19 vaccine or a placebo.

This sequence joins TRBV29-1 and TRBJ2-3; no definite D call. The CDR3 has 11 amino acids. Germline V gives CDR1 SQVTM, CDR2 ANQGSEA. V lost 4 bases and J lost 2, with 4 bases in between. Here the CDR3 reads CSVAFTDTQYF. CDR3 nucleotide sequence: TGCAGCGTTGCGTTCACAGATACGCAGTATTTT.

The J gene is TRBJ2-3, the V gene TRBV5-4; tentatively, D is TRBD1 or TRBD2 (6 bases each). This CDR3 is 17 amino acids long. Germline values: CDR1 SGHNT, CDR2 YYREEE (reference sequence). Trimming took 3 bases from V and 4 from J, leaving 21 bases between them. The CDR3 region is CASSWGAELPIADTQYF. For the CDR3, the DNA is TGTGCCAGCAGCTGGGGGGCCGAACTACCCATCGCAGATACGCAGTATTTT. The full variable domain, its missing parts supplied by reference TRBV5-4 and TRBJ2-3, is ETGVTQSPTHLIKTRGQQVTLRCSSQSGHNTVSWYQQALGQGPQFIFQYYREEENGRGNFPPRFSGLQFPNYSSELNVNALELDDSALYLCASSWGAELPIADTQYFGPGTRLTVL.

This chain links TRBV19 with TRBJ2-6; no clear D gene. The CDR3 is made up of 17 amino acids. The germline CDR1 and CDR2 sequences are LNHDA and SQIVND (reference sequence). Trimming removed 5 bases from V and 0 bases from J, with 14 bases in between. CDR3 sequence reads: CASSDTQNLSGANVLTF. The CDR3 bases are TGTGCCAGTAGTGACACCCAGAACCTCTCTGGGGCCAACGTCCTGACTTTC.

The CDR3 sequence is CASSLNSPKHTGGYGYTF. CDR3 DNA: TGCGCCAGCAGCTTGAATTCCCCCAAACATACGGGGGGGTATGGCTACACCTTC. This chain links TRBV5-1 with TRBJ1-2, with a possible D match to TRBD1 (5 bases). Germline-derived CDR1 and CDR2 are SGHRS and YFSETQ. The CDR3 consists of 18 residues. The V end was cut by 1 base, the J end by 5 bases, with 24 bases between.

The rearrangement links TRBV11-3 to TRBJ2-7, with 8 bases lining up with TRBD2. Germline V lookup: CDR1 SGHNT, CDR2 YENEEA. Trimming cost V 0 bases and J 2 bases; bases outside gene matches: 3. The CDR3 totals 15 residues. The CDR3 DNA is TGTGCCAGCAGCTTAGAGGGCGGGGGGCCCTACGAGCAGTACTTC. Protein product: CASSLEGGGPYEQYF.

V is TRBV30 and J is TRBJ2-5; D gene ambiguous. CDR3 size: 17 residues. Trimming removed 4 bases at V and 6 bases at J, with 27 bases between. Germline values: CDR1 GTSNPN, CDR2 SVGIG (reference sequence). In nucleotides, the CDR3 is TGTGCCTGGAAGTTCAGCGTTGGCCGACCCGTCCTGAAGACCCAGTACTTC. Translated: CAWKFSVGRPVLKTQYF.

This clone has more than one count but fewer than ten. The rearrangement uses TRBV4-2 and TRBJ1-5; D is uncertain. The length of the CDR3 is 13 residues. Per germline, CDR1 LGHNA and CDR2 YNFKEQ. Trimming pared 4 bases from V and 7 bases from J, leaving 11 bases between. CDR3: CASSLEIGQPQHF. As DNA, the CDR3 is TGTGCCAGCAGCCTGGAGATCGGGCAGCCCCAGCATTTT.

This chain connects TRBV24-1 to TRBJ2-7, with TRBD1 identical over 7 bases. V lost 3 bases and J lost 9; bases outside the gene matches: 7. CDR3 length: 13 residues. Germline V gene data show CDR1 as KGHDR and CDR2 as SFDVKD. This chain's CDR3 is CATSDGTTGRQYF. The CDR3, as DNA: TGTGCCACCAGTGATGGGACGACAGGGCGGCAGTACTTC.

This clone was observed a few times. The chain carries TRBV20-1 and TRBJ1-2; D uncertain. Germline V gives CDR1 DFQATT, CDR2 SNEGSKA (reference sequence). The CDR3 is 12 amino acids. V shed 3 bases and J shed 8 bases, with 13 bases lying between them. CDR3 in amino acids: CSASWGLGGYTF. The CDR3 DNA reads as TGCAGTGCTAGTTGGGGATTAGGGGGCTACACCTTC.

The gene calls are TRBV5-4 and TRBJ2-5; D gene ambiguous. The CDR3 is made up of 12 amino acids. Per the germline V gene, CDR1 is SGHNT and CDR2 is YYREEE (reference sequence). The V and J ends lost 0 bases and 9 bases respectively, with 9 bases between them. The CDR3 sequence is CASSLDSFSQYF. CDR3 sequence (DNA): TGTGCCAGCAGCTTGGATAGTTTCTCCCAGTACTTC.

CDR3 in amino acids: CASSLPLTVSSGANVLTF. Written as DNA, the CDR3 is TGTGCCAGCAGCTTACCATTGACAGTTAGCTCTGGGGCCAACGTCCTGACTTTC. The J gene is TRBJ2-6, the V gene TRBV7-9, with a tentative D call TRBD1 (5 bases). Trimming removed 2 bases at V and 0 bases at J, with 14 bases between. This CDR3 is 18 amino acids long. CDR1 SEHNR and CDR2 FQNEAQ come from the germline V gene (reference sequence).

This sequence joins TRBV15 and TRBJ2-7; 10 nucleotides match TRBD2. CDR3 size: 14 residues. Germline values: CDR1 LNHNV, CDR2 YYDKDF (reference sequence). With V trimmed by 2 bases and J by 3 bases, 1 base remained unmatched. The CDR3 coding sequence is TGTGCCACCAGCAGAAGGACTAGCGGCTACGAGCAGTACTTC. Protein product: CATSRRTSGYEQYF.

This clone was detected only once. This rearrangement joins TRBV7-6 to TRBJ2-5, with 8 positions matching TRBD2. Germline loops: CDR1 SGHVS, CDR2 FNYEAQ. After removal of 3 bases from V and 5 bases from J, the junction contained 11 bases not matched to a gene. The CDR3 runs to 16 residues. The CDR3 DNA follows: TGTGCCAGCAGCTTCGGGGGGGCCAGGGCACGGGAGACCCAGTACTTC. Amino acids: CASSFGGARARETQYF.

This sequence joins TRBV5-1 and TRBJ1-1, with 8 bases aligning to TRBD1. Per the germline V gene, CDR1 is SGHRS and CDR2 is YFSETQ. V lost 3 bases and J lost 1; bases outside the gene matches: 2. CDR3 length: 14 amino acids. Here the CDR3 DNA reads TGCGCCAGCAGCTCCGGACAGGGGAACACTGAAGCTTTCTTT. This sequence encodes CASSSGQGNTEAFF.

A single count supports this clone. Written as DNA, the CDR3 is TGTGCCAGCAGCTTGCTCGACAGGGGCACTGAAGCTTTCTTT. Its protein is CASSLLDRGTEAFF. The V and J genes are TRBV5-6 and TRBJ1-1, with 8 bases fitting TRBD1. The CDR3 consists of 14 residues. V lost 1 base and J lost 4; bases outside the gene matches: 3. CDR1 SGHDT and CDR2 YYEEEE come from the germline V gene.